Below, one T cell receptor beta chain is given with its context. This clonotype appeared many times. Its antigen remains unidentified. Base qualities are not recorded, but no much larger clone differs from it by a single base. For repertoire sequencing, TCR beta CDR3 regions were amplified from RNA transcripts. A first-round RT-PCR used HTBI primers with the Qiagen OneStep RT-PCR kit, followed by a second-round multiplex PCR, size selection and purification. Sequencing of the libraries was carried out on an Illumina HiSeq2000 in paired-end mode with 100 bp reads. In the paper's pipeline: Reads were processed with SOAPnuke, discarding reads with adapters, uncalled bases, mean Phred below 15, or no exact constant-primer or identifier match. High-quality paired reads were merged with COPE v1.2.5. Clonotypes were defined as unique nucleotide sequences and were aligned to IMGT TRB V, D and J references using MiTCR v1.1. The analysis was limited to V-J combinations with a frequency above 0.0001, which together covered just over 98% of the repertoires. For each V-J combination, a TCR clonal expansion and chaos score was defined as the ratio of F50 clonal expansion to chaos observed in the TCRdist matrix. Features were reduced by Welch's t-statistics and random forest to more than 10 V-J combinations, which fed a naive Bayes classifier. Thyroid-blood repertoire similarity was quantified with the Morisita-Horn index. TCRdb reprocessing: public reads trimmed at Q25 with fastp, clones called with MiXCR, in-frame beta chains kept. Each CDR3 protein appears once, grouped with its most common genes and DNA. The V and J calls follow TCRdb's processing rather than the paper's. The sample table shows fewer than 600,000 distinct CDR3 sequences, and over 13% are seen once. 9.8% of the sample rests with the top ten.

Ophthalmopathy patients were characterized by moderately to severely active disease, a Clinical Activity Score of at least 3, a NOSPECS grade of at least 4, and a disease duration under 3 months. Anyone with other autoimmune diseases, uncontrolled infections, pregnancy or lactation was excluded from the study. Clinical symptoms, serum thyroxine, TRAb, thyroid ultrasound and orbital computed tomography were used for diagnosis. Ficoll-Paque density gradient centrifugation was used to isolate PBMCs from around 9.1 ml of fresh peripheral blood. Total RNA was extracted with Trizol reagent and quality-checked on an Agilent 2100 Bioanalyzer. Relative to germline, V is 0 bases shorter and J is 0 bases shorter, with 8 bases between their ends. From the germline V gene, CDR1 is LGHNA and CDR2 is YNFKEQ. There are 16 amino acids in the CDR3, from cysteine to phenylalanine inclusive. CDR3 DNA only is kept here, 48 bases in frame from base 1.

The record originates from a study of Graves' ophthalmopathy and Graves' hyperthyroidism (dated by TCRdb to 2017 to 2018). Regarding the complete study: Peripheral blood was collected at initial diagnosis, before any treatment. TCR beta repertoire signatures were used to distinguish Graves' ophthalmopathy from Graves' hyperthyroidism and to predict progression to ophthalmopathy. In total, 135 blood samples were TCR-sequenced: around 42 ophthalmopathy, some 75 hyperthyroidism and roughly 17 hyperthyroidism-to-ophthalmopathy patients. To explore V-J signatures that separate ophthalmopathy from hyperthyroidism, a discovery set of approximately 100 patients was enrolled, consisting of fewer than 45 with ophthalmopathy and fewer than 60 with stable hyperthyroidism. An independent validation cohort comprised around 19 hyperthyroidism patients and some 16 patients who later progressed from hyperthyroidism to ophthalmopathy. T-cell repertoires of thyroid tissue and blood were compared in more than five hyperthyroidism patients. Following sample collection, hyperthyroidism patients were given methimazole at a starting dose of 30 mg daily, and ophthalmopathy patients were given high-dose intravenous methylprednisolone. The approximately 100 discovery patients were randomly split 7:3 into training and test sets.

What the research found in general, with its limitations: Sample size was not predetermined statistically, and investigators were not blinded to group allocation. Among expanded thyroid clonotypes with frequency above 0.001, most also showed up in blood, which suggests that blood repertoires may reflect the thyroid immune response. In validation, the model predicted ophthalmopathy progression with 55% to 71% sensitivity and 72.22% specificity; some 13 predicted patients were CT-confirmed with GO in a median of 6.5 months. In cross-validation, the 13-signature model distinguished ophthalmopathy from stable hyperthyroidism with more than 85% sensitivity and 81% to 82% specificity, while in the test set the corresponding values were approximately 80% and 75%.

The sample consisted of blood. This receptor was taken from a woman aged 30 to 39 with Graves' ophthalmopathy. Donor details come from another sample of the same person, matched by shared clones. The rearrangement combines TRBV4-2 with TRBJ2-2; the D gene is perhaps TRBD2, from 5 matching bases. In nucleotides, the sequence is TGTGCCAGCAGCCAAGATGGAGCGGCGAACACCGGGGAGCTGTTTTTT. Its protein reads: CASSQDGAANTGELFF.